One and the same sample provided the 23 T cell receptor beta chains below, sequenced in a study of shared clonotypes between healthy human individuals. Produced via immunoSEQ multiplex PCR; TCRdb's table is partial and in-frame only. The repertoire holds about 510,000 clones, 75% to 85% seen once, with approximately 13% in the top ten. Sequenced material: PBMCs. The receptors shown here come from a woman in her forties in good health. Some clones in this sample may be carry-over from other donors' samples.

The chain uses TRBV28 and TRBJ2-7; a weak D match, TRBD2 (5 bases). With 7 bases removed from V and 2 bases from J, the gap between germline ends came to 9 bases. The germline gives CDR1 MDHEN, CDR2 SYDVKM. CDR3 size: 12 residues. In nucleotides, the CDR3 is TGTGCCAGCACCCGGGATACCTACGAGCAGTACTTC. It codes for CASTRDTYEQYF.

This clone was seen a few times. CDR3 amino acids: CASTPGLAGTDTQYF. The DNA for the CDR3 is TGTGCCAGCACTCCGGGACTAGCGGGAACAGATACGCAGTATTTT. The genes are TRBV2 and TRBJ2-3, with 13 bases that match TRBD2. Losses at the gene ends were 7 bases for V and 3 bases for J; bases not matched to a gene: 4. Germline CDR1 reads SNHLY; CDR2 reads FYNNEI. The CDR3 is made up of 15 amino acids.

V usage is TRBV4-1 and J usage is TRBJ2-1; D is unclear. Germline V lookup: CDR1 MGHRA, CDR2 YSYEKL. This CDR3 region has 16 residues. The V end was cut by 4 bases, the J end by 5 bases, with 18 bases between. The CDR3 loop is CASSLVGNTPNNEQFF. CDR3 nucleotide sequence: TGCGCCAGCAGCCTAGTCGGCAATACTCCAAACAATGAGCAGTTCTTC.

The chain combines TRBV7-3 with TRBJ2-1; 7 nucleotides agree with TRBD2. Germline V lookup: CDR1 SGHTA, CDR2 FQGTGA. The CDR3 has 18 amino acids. J was trimmed by 0 bases and V by 4 bases; bases with no gene match: 12. The CDR3 DNA is TGTGCCAGCAGCTCTAATGGGGCAGCGGGGTACTCCTACAATGAGCAGTTCTTC. It specifies CASSSNGAAGYSYNEQFF.

On this clone: At one end the junction does not follow the germline gene, possibly because of a read error. This rearrangement joins TRBV7-2 to TRBJ1-2; D call uncertain. The CDR3 loop spans 13 amino acids. CDR1 is SGHTA, CDR2 FQGNSA, per germline. The DNA for the CDR3 is TGTGCCAGCACCTTAGGTCGGGATTATGGCTACACCTTC. It specifies CASTLGRDYGYTF.

This clone showed up just once. The chain couples TRBV6-1 to TRBJ1-1; no definite D call. The CDR3 has 15 residues. Germline CDR1 is MNHNS and CDR2 is SASEGT. Trimming removed 3 bases from V and 0 bases from J, with 11 bases in between. Written as DNA, the CDR3 is TGTGCCAGCAGTGATGAGGGAACCATGAACACTGAAGCTTTCTTT. Translation gives CASSDEGTMNTEAFF.

The count of this clone is one. This chain connects TRBV5-1 to TRBJ1-1; D possibly corresponds to TRBD1 (6 bases). CDR3 length: 13 residues. Germline CDR1 is SGHRS and CDR2 is YFSETQ. Trimming stripped 4 bases from V and 8 bases from J, with 15 bases between. In nucleotides, the CDR3 is TGCGCCAGCAGCCCGGAGGGGGGCACCGAAGCTTTCTTT. It codes for CASSPEGGTEAFF. The variable domain in full, completed from reference TRBV5-1 and TRBJ1-1, reads KAGVTQTPRYLIKTRGQQVTLSCSPISGHRSVSWYQQTPGQGLQFLFEYFSETQRNKGNFPGRFSGRQFSNSRSEMNVSTLELGDSALYLCASSPEGGTEAFFGQGTRLTVV.

The rearrangement joins TRBV28 to TRBJ2-6; the D gene could be TRBD1 or TRBD2 (5 bases each). Trimming pared 2 bases from V and 2 bases from J, leaving 19 bases between. Germline V gene data show CDR1 as MDHEN and CDR2 as SYDVKM. The CDR3 covers 19 residues. The DNA of the CDR3 is TGTGCCAGCAGTTTAACCGGGGCTGGCCTGGGGCCTGGGGCCAACGTCCTGACTTTC. Encoded protein: CASSLTGAGLGPGANVLTF.

The rearrangement uses TRBV28 and TRBJ2-5; 10 bases line up with TRBD1. The end of the DNA aligns better with TRBJ2-7, so the J call may be wrong. CDR3 length: 15 amino acids. Germline loops: CDR1 MDHEN, CDR2 SYDVKM. The CDR3 region is CASSLAGTGANEQYF. CDR3 bases: TGTGCCAGCAGTTTGGCCGGGACAGGGGCTAACGAGCAGTACTTC.

The chain is built from TRBV28 and TRBJ2-3, with TRBD2 as a possible D gene (6 bases). CDR1 MDHEN and CDR2 SYDVKM come from the germline V gene. The CDR3 extends over 14 amino acids. With 2 bases removed from V and 4 bases from J, the gap between germline ends came to 10 bases. For the CDR3, the DNA is TGTGCCAGCAGTTTACCGGGAGCCCCAGATACGCAGTATTTT. Translation gives CASSLPGAPDTQYF.

The gene calls are TRBV10-2 and TRBJ2-5; D possibly matches TRBD1 or TRBD2 (6 bases each). Trimming stripped 6 bases from V and 5 bases from J, with 13 bases between. The CDR3 consists of 13 residues. CDR1 is WSHSY and CDR2 is SAAADI in the germline V gene. DNA for the CDR3: TGCGCCAGCAGAGAGGGGGGCTGGGAGACCCAGTACTTC. It is translated as CASREGGWETQYF.

The rearrangement links TRBV7-3 to TRBJ2-1, with a tentative D call TRBD2 (6 bases). The CDR3 consists of 13 residues. Trimming shortened V by 0 bases and J by 12 bases, and 12 bases separated the two germline ends. Germline CDR1 SGHTA, CDR2 FQGTGA. The CDR3 protein is CASSLTGLARQFF. CDR3 DNA: TGTGCCAGCAGCTTAACTGGGCTAGCGCGGCAGTTCTTC. Complete variable domain (other parts from reference TRBV7-3 and TRBJ2-1): GAGVSQTPSNKVTEKGKYVELRCDPISGHTALYWYRQSLGQGPEFLIYFQGTGAADDSGLPNDRFFAVRPEGSVSTLKIQRTERGDSAVYLCASSLTGLARQFFGPGTRLTVL.

The chain is built from TRBV30 and TRBJ2-3; weak D call: TRBD1 (5 bases). The CDR3 covers 12 residues. V lost 6 bases to trimming and J lost 7 bases, with 14 bases between them. The germline V gene has CDR1 GTSNPN and CDR2 SVGIG (reference sequence). The CDR3 nucleotides read TGTGCCTGCCGAAGGGGTGGGAATACGCAGTATTTT. The encoded protein is CACRRGGNTQYF.

J is TRBJ2-3 and V is TRBV27, with 9 bases aligning to TRBD1. The CDR3 extends over 15 amino acids. Germline lookup yields CDR1 MNHEY and CDR2 SMNVEV (reference sequence). With V trimmed by 6 bases and J by 0 bases, 4 bases remained unmatched. The chain's CDR3 is CASSDRGGSTDTQYF. CDR3 DNA: TGTGCCAGCAGCGACAGGGGGGGAAGCACAGATACGCAGTATTTT.

CDR3 coding DNA: TGTGCCAGCAGTCCCTTCAATCAGCCCCAGCATTTT. As protein: CASSPFNQPQHF. This sequence joins TRBV27 and TRBJ1-5; no clear D gene. CDR3 length equals 12 residues. V was trimmed by 5 bases and J by 3 bases, leaving 5 bases between them. CDR1 and CDR2 from the germline V gene are MNHEY and SMNVEV (reference sequence).

J is TRBJ2-7 and V is TRBV4-2, with D possibly matching TRBD1 (6 bases). The V and J ends lost 4 bases and 4 bases respectively, with 17 bases between them. The CDR3 is 15 amino acids. Germline V gene data show CDR1 as LGHNA and CDR2 as YNFKEQ. The CDR3 DNA sequence: TGTGCCAGCAGCCGATTTGAAAACAGGGTTTACGAGCAGTACTTC. Its translation: CASSRFENRVYEQYF.

The CDR3, as DNA: TGTGCCAGCAGCTTAACTAGCGGGACCTACAATGAGCAGTTCTTC. It yields the protein CASSLTSGTYNEQFF. J is TRBJ2-1 and V is TRBV7-9; 10 nucleotides agree with TRBD2. J was trimmed by 2 bases and V by 2 bases; bases with no gene match: 0. Germline V CDR1 and CDR2: SEHNR, FQNEAQ (reference sequence). The CDR3 sequence is 15 residues long.

The rearrangement uses TRBV4-3 and TRBJ1-4; D is ambiguous. Trimming stripped 4 bases from V and 7 bases from J, with 10 bases between. There are 13 residues in the CDR3. Germline V CDR1 and CDR2: LGHNA, YSLEER. The CDR3 coding sequence is TGCGCCAGCAGCCCCTCCGCCGGTGAAAAACTGTTTTTT. Amino acids: CASSPSAGEKLFF.

Comment on this clone: Distinct nucleotide sequences in the sample also encode this CDR3. This chain joins TRBV6-5 and TRBJ1-5; maybe TRBD1 (5 bases). The CDR3 runs 13 residues. V was cut by 6 bases and J by 4 bases, with 10 bases left in between. Looked up from germline, CDR1 is MNHEY and CDR2 is SVGAGI. The CDR3 DNA follows: TGTGCCAGCAGGGAACAGGTTAATCAGCCCCAGCATTTT. This codes for CASREQVNQPQHF.

V and J are TRBV5-1 and TRBJ1-3; maybe TRBD1 (5 bases). The CDR3 covers 17 residues. The germline V gene has CDR1 SGHRS and CDR2 YFSETQ. The V gene lost 1 base and the J gene lost 4 bases, with 18 bases spanning the gap. The CDR3 coding sequence is TGCGCCAGCAGCTTGTTGGCTCAGGGATCTAGCGGAAACACCATATATTTT. This sequence encodes CASSLLAQGSSGNTIYF.

There are many counts of this clone. The chain couples TRBV19 to TRBJ1-3, with D uncertain. The length of the CDR3 is 16 residues. Trimming left V 3 bases short and J 0 bases short, with 12 bases between. Germline-derived CDR1 and CDR2 are LNHDA and SQIVND (reference sequence). CDR3 protein: CASSISAPLSGNTIYF. In DNA form, the CDR3 reads TGTGCCAGTAGTATTTCAGCCCCGCTCTCTGGAAACACCATATATTTT.

This clone was recorded many times. The chain is built from TRBV30 and TRBJ1-5; D unclear. Trimming removed 0 bases from V and 2 bases from J, with 11 bases in between. The CDR3 is 15 residues long. Looked up from germline, CDR1 is GTSNPN and CDR2 is SVGIG (reference sequence). DNA of the CDR3: TGTGCCTGGAGTGTACCCATATCAGGCAATCAGCCCCAGCATTTT. Its protein is CAWSVPISGNQPQHF.

This chain joins TRBV5-6 and TRBJ2-5, with TRBD2 matching 7 bases. Germline V gene data show CDR1 as SGHDT and CDR2 as YYEEEE. The CDR3 is 13 residues long. The V and J ends lost 4 bases and 4 bases, in that order; junction bases with no gene match: 4. This CDR3 reads CASSPAGSETQYF. CDR3 bases: TGTGCCAGCAGCCCAGCGGGATCAGAGACCCAGTACTTC.